Listed here is a single T cell receptor beta chain. Its antigen remains unidentified. The data stem from a study of cytomegalovirus exposure and HLA in healthy donors. The wider study: Researchers previously reported finding roughly 120 million unique TCR beta sequences from some 180 million T cells.

The ends were cut back, 2 bases at V and 4 bases at J, with 15 bases in the middle. Germline V gene data show CDR1 as SQVTM and CDR2 as ANQGSEA. This CDR3 region has 15 residues. General observations from the study: A few of the chains that were CMV-associated were confirmed in vitro to be specific for CMV antigens. As a later analysis revealed, the rate of TCR association differed by HLA locus, with DRB1 most and HLA-C fewest.

Healthy individuals who donated bone marrow served as the donors. The study ran its PCR with 60 Vbeta and 13 Jbeta primers. Generated by immunoSEQ multiplex PCR, the TCRdb table keeps only in-frame clones and is missing some. The repertoire has approximately 160,000 clones, more than 70% of them found once; the top ten carry roughly 4.7%. The J gene is TRBJ2-1, the V gene TRBV29-1, with D possibly TRBD2 on 6 matching bases. The sample consisted of PBMCs. The source of this sequence is a woman aged 45 to 65 in good health and CMV-seropositive. CDR3 residues: CSVEPLRGKYNEQFF. DNA for the CDR3: TGCAGCGTTGAACCACTCCGCGGGAAGTACAATGAGCAGTTCTTC.